This entry features one TCR beta chain sequence. The sample belongs to a study of cytomegalovirus exposure and HLA in healthy donors. The CDR3 is 17 amino acids. The germline CDR1 and CDR2 sequences are MDHEN and SYDVKM. V lost 5 bases, J lost 5 bases, and 24 bases lay in between. PCR was performed using 60 Vbeta and 13 Jbeta primers. TCRdb's table, derived via immunoSEQ multiplex PCR, lists solely in-frame clones and lacks some. The table lists 100,000 to 150,000 clones, roughly 80% of them singletons. The genes are TRBV28 and TRBJ2-5, with D maybe TRBD2 (6 bases). Specimen: PBMCs. This clonotype originated in a woman in her fifties or sixties in good health and CMV-seropositive. The chain's CDR3 is CASSPLLGEEVGETQYF. The DNA for the CDR3 is TGTGCCAGCAGTCCTCTATTAGGGGAGGAGGTGGGGGAGACCCAGTACTTC.